This TCR beta chain was captured by sequencing in a study of shared clonotypes between healthy human individuals. The repertoire was sequenced with immunoSEQ multiplex PCR; TCRdb's copy has only in-frame clones and lacks some. The repertoire has just over 2,000,000 clones, roughly 94% of them found once; the top ten carry 0.13%. The CDR3 runs to 14 residues. CDR1 and CDR2 (germline): MNHNS, SASEGT. V was trimmed by 8 bases and J by 0 bases, leaving 11 bases between them. The receptor's source is a young man in good health. Input material: naive CD4+ T cells sorted from blood. Subset specified: CD45RA+ positively selected. This rearrangement joins TRBV6-1 to TRBJ1-3; D gene ambiguous. As DNA, the CDR3 is TGTGCCAGCGTGAGGCGTCTCTCTGGAAACACCATATATTTT. It codes for CASVRRLSGNTIYF.